A single sample is the source of the 20 T cell receptor beta chains below, sequenced in a study of CD8+ T cells in alopecia areata (dated by TCRdb to between 2018 and 2020). Receptor libraries were prepared by the immunoSEQ multiplex PCR assay. To provide template for TCR sequencing, every sample had RNA extracted and reverse transcribed into cDNA. This is the immuneACCESS table as TCRdb keeps it, with only in-frame sequences that have V and J called. A part of the clones is gone; compared with another copy, unresolved V genes explain less than half, and the rest is unexplained. The sample table shows over 150,000 clones, and 60% to 70% are seen once. The ten largest make up 3% to 3.5% of the sample. This specimen's time point label, interpreted: 4 weeks on oral tofacitinib. The meaning of the sample's treatment or condition label: oral pan-JAK inhibitor, 5-10 mg twice daily. The sample in question was CD4+ T cells sorted from blood, obtained at week 4, from a patient treated with tofacitinib. The receptors originated from a human donor with alopecia areata.

The chain has TRBV5-1 and TRBJ1-1; 8 bases match TRBD1. Trimming at V came to 2 bases and at J to 7 bases, leaving 4 bases not matched to a gene. The CDR3 has 13 amino acids. Germline V gene lookup returns CDR1 SGHRS and CDR2 YFSETQ. This CDR3 is CASSFSGTGEAFF. In nucleotides, the CDR3 is TGCGCCAGCAGCTTTTCCGGGACAGGTGAAGCTTTCTTT.

Regarding this clone: The sample holds other DNA sequences that translate to the same CDR3. The chain joins TRBV30 to TRBJ1-2, with D possibly being TRBD1 (5 bases). The CDR3 runs to 13 residues. Between the trimmed V and J ends, which lost 0 bases and 5 bases, there was a span of 10 bases. Germline V gene lookup returns CDR1 GTSNPN and CDR2 SVGIG (reference sequence). The CDR3 DNA reads TGTGCCTGGAGTGTGGGACGTAGTTATGGCTACACCTTC. Amino acids: CAWSVGRSYGYTF.

This chain uses TRBV5-4 with TRBJ2-2; 7 nucleotides match TRBD1. V gave up 3 bases and J gave up 2 bases; unmatched junction bases: 4. The CDR3 is 15 residues long. Germline CDR1 is SGHNT and CDR2 is YYREEE (reference sequence). Here the CDR3 reads CASSSGTDNTGELFF. CDR3 DNA: TGTGCCAGCAGCTCCGGGACAGACAACACCGGGGAGCTGTTTTTT.

The chain joins TRBV5-6 to TRBJ2-7; 9 nucleotides align to TRBD1. The CDR3 runs to 16 residues. Germline CDR1 reads SGHDT; CDR2 reads YYEEEE. The V gene end was trimmed by 4 bases and the J gene end by 7 bases; junction bases not matched to a gene: 15. CDR3 nucleotides: TGTGCCAGCAGCCGTTACCGGGACAGGGTCTCCCGGGAGCAGTACTTC. Its protein is CASSRYRDRVSREQYF. The full variable domain, in which reference TRBV5-6 and TRBJ2-7 provide the parts outside the CDR3, is DAGVTQSPTHLIKTRGQQVTLRCSPKSGHDTVSWYQQALGQGPQFIFQYYEEEERQRGNFPDRFSGHQFPNYSSELNVNALLLGDSALYLCASSRYRDRVSREQYFGPGTRLTVT.

The chain is built from TRBV6-1 and TRBJ1-2, with D uncertain. The germline V gene has CDR1 MNHNS and CDR2 SASEGT. This CDR3 is 13 amino acids long. V lost 4 bases, J lost 7 bases, and 13 bases lay in between. CDR3 residues: CASSVGGILGYTF. In DNA, the CDR3 is TGTGCCAGCAGTGTGGGAGGAATACTTGGCTACACCTTC.

The chain employs TRBV11-2 and TRBJ2-3; D assignment may be TRBD1 or TRBD2 (5 bases each). Germline CDR1 reads SGHAT; CDR2 reads FQNNGV. V gave up 4 bases and J gave up 0 bases, with 11 bases separating them. This CDR3 is 15 amino acids long. DNA for the CDR3: TGTGCCAGCAGCTACGGGGCCCCCAGCACAGATACGCAGTATTTT. Translation gives CASSYGAPSTDTQYF. Together with reference TRBV11-2 and TRBJ2-3, the CDR3 gives the full variable domain: EAGVAQSPRYKIIEKRQSVAFWCNPISGHATLYWYQQILGQGPKLLIQFQNNGVVDDSQLPKDRFSAERLKGVDSTLKIQPAKLEDSAVYLCASSYGAPSTDTQYFGPGTRLTVL.

A few counts support this clone. The chain links TRBV25-1 to TRBJ1-2, with 12 bases that match TRBD1. The CDR3 loop spans 15 amino acids. Trimming took 3 bases from V and 4 from J; bases not matched to a gene: 3. The germline CDR1 and CDR2 sequences are MGHDK and SYGVNS. CDR3 loop: CASSDWDRGLYGYTF. The CDR3 nucleotides are TGTGCCAGCAGTGATTGGGACAGGGGGCTCTATGGCTACACCTTC.

This clone was recorded a few times. V is TRBV29-1 and J is TRBJ2-7; weak D call: TRBD2 (5 bases). V lost 3 bases, J lost 4 bases, and 10 bases lay in between. The CDR3 runs to 12 residues. From germline, CDR1 is SQVTM and CDR2 ANQGSEA. DNA for the CDR3: TGCAGCGTTGACGGGGAGTCTTACGAGCAGTACTTC. It yields the protein CSVDGESYEQYF.

CDR3 nucleotides: TGCGCCAGCAGCTTGCAGGGCAGATCGAACACTGAAGCTTTCTTT. This sequence encodes CASSLQGRSNTEAFF. The rearrangement joins TRBV5-1 to TRBJ1-1; D possibly corresponds to TRBD1 (5 bases). The CDR3 loop spans 15 amino acids. The germline V gene encodes CDR1 SGHRS and CDR2 YFSETQ. V was trimmed by 1 base and J by 1 base, leaving 11 bases between them.

J is TRBJ2-2 and V is TRBV5-1; 12 bases match TRBD2. The CDR3 contains 17 residues. With 4 bases clipped from V and 1 base from J, the junction kept 5 bases outside the gene matches. Germline CDR1 reads SGHRS; CDR2 reads YFSETQ. CDR3 in amino acids: CASSPSGGAENTGELFF. Here the CDR3 DNA reads TGCGCCAGCAGCCCTAGCGGGGGGGCCGAGAACACCGGGGAGCTGTTTTTT.

The CDR3 here is CACLLAGTDTQYF. DNA for the CDR3: TGTGCCTGCCTACTAGCGGGCACAGATACGCAGTATTTT. The V and J genes are TRBV30 and TRBJ2-3; 8 bases align to TRBD2. The J segment lost 1 base and the V segment lost 6 bases, leaving 3 bases of the junction unmatched. From germline, CDR1 is GTSNPN and CDR2 SVGIG (reference sequence). The CDR3 has 13 residues.

The table lists this clone with a few counts. CDR3 nucleotide sequence: TGTGCCAGCAGTGAAAATGGGGCAGGGACCCAGTACTTC. Protein sequence: CASSENGAGTQYF. The chain has TRBV2 and TRBJ2-5; tentative D call: TRBD1 (5 bases). Germline CDR1 and CDR2: SNHLY and FYNNEI. V gave up 2 bases and J gave up 7 bases, with 11 bases separating them. The CDR3 runs to 13 residues.

This clone was found once. The chain has TRBV7-2 and TRBJ1-5; no clear D. Germline CDR1 reads SGHTA; CDR2 reads FQGNSA. This CDR3 has 12 amino acids. The V and J ends lost 1 base and 6 bases respectively, with 4 bases between them. CDR3 in DNA: TGTGCCAGCAGCTTAGTGTCTCAGCCCCAGCATTTT. Translation gives CASSLVSQPQHF.

The V call is TRBV18, the J call TRBJ2-5; a weak D match, TRBD2 (6 bases). Germline-derived CDR1 and CDR2 are KGHSH and LQKENI. The V and J ends lost 6 bases and 2 bases respectively, with 16 bases between them. This CDR3 comprises 15 residues. This CDR3 is CASSPTSTPQETQYF. DNA for the CDR3: TGTGCCAGCTCGCCGACTAGTACTCCACAAGAGACCCAGTACTTC. Variable domain in full (rest from reference TRBV18 and TRBJ2-5): NAGVMQNPRHLVRRRGQEARLRCSPMKGHSHVYWYRQLPEEGLKFMVYLQKENIIDESGMPKERFSAEFPKEGPSILRIQQVVRGDSAAYFCASSPTSTPQETQYFGPGTRLLVL.

V gene TRBV7-2 combines with J gene TRBJ2-5; D gene uncertain. The CDR3 runs 13 residues. Germline values: CDR1 SGHTA, CDR2 FQGNSA. With 3 bases removed from V and 2 bases from J, the gap between germline ends came to 7 bases. The CDR3 reads CASSLSFQETQYF. In nucleotides, the CDR3 is TGTGCCAGCAGCTTGTCTTTTCAAGAGACCCAGTACTTC.

The CDR3 region has the DNA TGCGCCAGCAGCTTGGCAGCCTTCAATGAGCAGTTCTTC. It translates to CASSLAAFNEQFF. The genes are TRBV5-1 and TRBJ2-1; no clear D. From germline, CDR1 is SGHRS and CDR2 YFSETQ. The V end was cut by 0 bases, the J end by 6 bases, with 7 bases between. This CDR3 region has 13 residues. Full variable domain (outside the CDR3, taken from reference TRBV5-1 and TRBJ2-1): KAGVTQTPRYLIKTRGQQVTLSCSPISGHRSVSWYQQTPGQGLQFLFEYFSETQRNKGNFPGRFSGRQFSNSRSEMNVSTLELGDSALYLCASSLAAFNEQFFGPGTRLTVL.

V is TRBV11-2 and J is TRBJ2-7; maybe TRBD2 (5 bases). V shed 5 bases and J shed 3 bases, with 8 bases lying between them. Germline V CDR1 and CDR2: SGHAT, FQNNGV. This CDR3 comprises 12 residues. The CDR3 protein is CASSRSGYEQYF. The CDR3 DNA follows: TGTGCCAGCAGCCGAAGCGGCTACGAGCAGTACTTC.

CDR3 DNA: TGTGCCATCAGACCCGAACAGGGTGCCAAAAACATTCAGTACTTC. Translating gives CAIRPEQGAKNIQYF. J is TRBJ2-4 and V is TRBV10-3; tentatively, D is TRBD1 (6 bases). This CDR3 has 15 amino acids. V lost 6 bases and J 1 base, leaving 13 bases between the germline ends. The germline V gene has CDR1 ENHRY and CDR2 SYGVKD.

The chain joins TRBV7-3 to TRBJ1-2, with D possibly TRBD1 on 5 matching bases. Germline CDR1 is SGHTA and CDR2 is FQGTGA. The CDR3 is 13 amino acids. Trimming removed 3 bases at V and 2 bases at J, with 7 bases between. The CDR3 here is CASSFAGNYGYTF. CDR3 in DNA: TGTGCCAGCAGCTTTGCAGGGAACTATGGCTACACCTTC.

CDR3 loop: CASSVDSSSYNSPLHF. The CDR3 DNA reads as TGTGCCAGCAGCGTTGACAGTAGCTCCTATAATTCACCCCTCCACTTT. The chain is built from TRBV9 and TRBJ1-6; TRBD1 is a possible D gene (5 bases). CDR1 is SGDLS, CDR2 YYNGEE, per germline. The CDR3 loop spans 16 amino acids. V gave up 2 bases and J gave up 0 bases, with 9 bases separating them.